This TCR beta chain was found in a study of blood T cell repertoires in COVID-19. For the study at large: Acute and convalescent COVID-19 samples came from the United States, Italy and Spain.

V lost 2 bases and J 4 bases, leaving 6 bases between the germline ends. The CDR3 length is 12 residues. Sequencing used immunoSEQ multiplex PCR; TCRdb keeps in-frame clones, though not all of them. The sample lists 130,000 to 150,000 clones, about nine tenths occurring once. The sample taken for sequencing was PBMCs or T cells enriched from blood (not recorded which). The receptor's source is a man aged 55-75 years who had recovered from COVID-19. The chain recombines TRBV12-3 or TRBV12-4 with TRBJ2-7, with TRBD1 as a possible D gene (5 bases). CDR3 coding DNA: TGTGCCAGCAGTTTAACAGGATACGAGCAGTACTTC. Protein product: CASSLTGYEQYF.